These T cell receptor beta chains were read from a single sample in a study of T cells after somatic rescue of genetic block. TCRdb keeps only in-frame clones here, not all; method: immunoSEQ multiplex PCR. The table lists approximately 67,000 clones, about 91% of them singletons. Sequencing was performed on peripheral blood mononuclear cells (PBMCs). The receptors come from a man aged 40-55 years. CDR3s include the opening cysteine and the closing phenylalanine or tryptophan. Each record gives: J gene, clone size, CDR3 length, D gene, V gene, CDR3 DNA, CDR3 protein. A D gene is named only where the DNA matches it firmly. Clone size is shown for a subset of rows, as once, few, many or a class of expanded clone.

J gene: TRBJ2-7
clone size: .
CDR3 length: 13
D gene: .
V gene: TRBV5-6
CDR3 DNA: TGTGCCAGCAGACCCCAGGGCAGCTACGAGCAGTACTTC
CDR3 protein: CASRPQGSYEQYF

J gene: TRBJ2-1
clone size: .
CDR3 length: 17
D gene: TRBD2
V gene: TRBV7-7
CDR3 DNA: TGTGCTAGCAGCCCCTTGATAGCGGGGGACGACTACAATGAGCAGTTCTTC
CDR3 protein: CASSPLIAGDDYNEQFF

J gene: TRBJ1-2
clone size: .
CDR3 length: 15
D gene: TRBD1
V gene: TRBV18
CDR3 DNA: TGTGCCAGCTCACACGCGACAGGGGGCAACTATGGCTACACCTTC
CDR3 protein: CASSHATGGNYGYTF

J gene: TRBJ2-2
clone size: .
CDR3 length: 14
D gene: TRBD2
V gene: TRBV5-1
CDR3 DNA: TGCGCCAGCAGCTTGAGCGGGACCCTGGGGGAGCTGTTTTTT
CDR3 protein: CASSLSGTLGELFF

J gene: TRBJ1-1
clone size: .
CDR3 length: 15
D gene: .
V gene: TRBV5-1
CDR3 DNA: TGCGCCAGCAGCTTGGCCCGACAGGCCCTCACTGAAGCTTTCTTT
CDR3 protein: CASSLARQALTEAFF

J gene: TRBJ2-1
clone size: .
CDR3 length: 14
D gene: .
V gene: TRBV5-1
CDR3 DNA: TGCGCCAGCAGCTTGATTAGCCCGCAAAATGAGCAGTTCTTC
CDR3 protein: CASSLISPQNEQFF

J gene: TRBJ2-6
clone size: .
CDR3 length: 19
D gene: .
V gene: TRBV4-1
CDR3 DNA: TGCGCCAGCAGCCAAGTCTCGGAGGGGACGAGCTCTGGGGCCAACGTCCTGACTTTC
CDR3 protein: CASSQVSEGTSSGANVLTF

J gene: TRBJ2-2
clone size: .
CDR3 length: 16
D gene: .
V gene: TRBV9
CDR3 DNA: TGTGCCAGCAGCGTAGCCGTACAGAGGGGTACCGGGGAGCTGTTTTTT
CDR3 protein: CASSVAVQRGTGELFF

J gene: TRBJ1-1
clone size: once
CDR3 length: 13
D gene: .
V gene: TRBV11-3
CDR3 DNA: TGTGCCAGCAGCTTACAGCAGAACACTGAAGCTTTCTTT
CDR3 protein: CASSLQQNTEAFF

J gene: TRBJ2-5
clone size: .
CDR3 length: 16
D gene: .
V gene: TRBV15
CDR3 DNA: TGTGCCACCAGCAGAGACTGGTCACTGACGAGGGAGACCCAGTACTTC
CDR3 protein: CATSRDWSLTRETQYF

J gene: TRBJ2-5
clone size: .
CDR3 length: 14
D gene: .
V gene: TRBV21-1
CDR3 DNA: TGTGCCAGCAGCCTACCCTCAAGTGGGGAGACCCAGTACTTC
CDR3 protein: CASSLPSSGETQYF

J gene: TRBJ2-3
clone size: .
CDR3 length: 12
D gene: .
V gene: TRBV19
CDR3 DNA: TGTGCCAGTAGTTCCAACACAGATACGCAGTATTTT
CDR3 protein: CASSSNTDTQYF

J gene: TRBJ1-1
clone size: .
CDR3 length: 14
D gene: .
V gene: TRBV19
CDR3 DNA: TGTGCCAGTTCGGACAGCTCGATGAACACTGAAGCTTTCTTT
CDR3 protein: CASSDSSMNTEAFF

J gene: TRBJ1-1
clone size: .
CDR3 length: 14
D gene: TRBD1
V gene: TRBV5-4
CDR3 DNA: TGTGCCAGCAGCTGGGGACAGGGGAACACTGAAGCTTTCTTT
CDR3 protein: CASSWGQGNTEAFF

J gene: TRBJ2-1
clone size: .
CDR3 length: 14
D gene: .
V gene: TRBV6-6
CDR3 DNA: TGTGCCAGCAGCAGGGATGGGACTGGGAATGAGCAGTTCTTC
CDR3 protein: CASSRDGTGNEQFF

J gene: TRBJ2-5
clone size: .
CDR3 length: 13
D gene: .
V gene: TRBV15
CDR3 DNA: TGTGCCACCAGCAGAGATAGGGCAGAGACCCAGTACTTC
CDR3 protein: CATSRDRAETQYF

J gene: TRBJ2-7
clone size: .
CDR3 length: 14
D gene: .
V gene: TRBV10-2
CDR3 DNA: TGCGCCAGCAGTGAGTCCTTCAGCTGGGGCGAGCAGTACTTC
CDR3 protein: CASSESFSWGEQYF